The present entry profiles one T cell receptor beta chain with its context. This clone was found a few times. There is no known antigen for this receptor. Base-call qualities are not available, and no considerably larger clone is one nucleotide away. Each donor gave one peripheral blood draw, averaging roughly 100 mL, which was collected into heparinised tubes. Using a panel that included CD45RO, CCR7, CD25, CD127, CD95 and CD27, naive, central memory, regulatory and stem cell-like memory CD4+ T cells were sorted on a BD FACSAria II. All sorted populations exceeded 95% purity. PBMCs were separated immediately by Lymphoprep density gradient centrifugation and were stained directly, without being cultured. To minimize batch effects, samples were stained and sorted in pairs, one healthy donor with one patient per experiment. These data are taken from a study of beta chain features in type 1 diabetes (dated by TCRdb to 2016 to 2019). For context, the study as a whole: Patients and healthy donors did not differ in mean age, gender distribution, total cell number or subset yield. A total of roughly 110 million sorted cells were examined across all samples, and the number of cells per subset was strongly correlated with RNA yield. In the study, recently diagnosed type 1 diabetes patients and matched healthy donors were compared on the TCRB repertoires of their sorted circulating CD4+ T cell subsets. Regulatory and stem cell-like memory subsets were isolated from only 8 patients and roughly 8 healthy donors, whereas naive and central memory subsets came from all 30 or so donors.

The study at large found these results: Sequencing cDNA rather than genomic DNA could over-represent highly expressing activated cells, although activation and CD3 levels did not differ between groups. Naive, central memory and regulatory TCRB repertoires appeared to be more alike among patients than among healthy donors. At VDJ recombination sites, patients with type 1 diabetes made fewer insertions and deleted more nucleotides, a pattern implying thymic rearrangement abnormalities. HLA sub-analyses involved small numbers of individuals, so any influence of HLA type on TCRB rearrangement remained unresolved. A moderate but significant shortening of TCRB CDR3 length was observed in type 1 diabetes patients in all four CD4+ subsets. PCR may preferentially amplify shorter templates, but because patient and control samples were amplified and corrected together, any resulting skew would affect both groups equally.

The entire isolated RNA was reverse transcribed using the High Capacity cDNA Reverse Transcription Kit, and thus expressed TCRB transcripts were sequenced. Naive, central memory and regulatory T cell samples underwent deep immunoSEQ sequencing, averaging about 3.3 million total reads per sample. Sorted cells were lysed in RLT buffer, and RNA was extracted using DNase-treated RNeasy Micro or Mini kits according to cell number. To prevent cross-contamination, each cell subset was processed individually, whereas patient and healthy donor samples were processed jointly. Using the immunoSEQ multiplex PCR, TCRB sequences were amplified from cDNA into 87-bp fragments spanning the CDR3 region. Amplicons were sequenced on the Illumina HiSeq platform. As for the authors' bioinformatics: PCR bias was computationally corrected using synthetic template baselines, reads within Hamming distance 2 were collapsed, and singletons that could not be merged were discarded. Reads were aligned against IMGT so that V, D and J genes, CDR3 length and insertions or deletions at six rearrangement sites could be assigned. Within each subset, clonotype counts were normalized to sorted cell number, and only after that were true diversity and Gini coefficients computed with the tcR R package. Repertoire sharing was quantified using the overlap coefficient calculated on TCRB nucleotide sequences. This is the immuneACCESS table as TCRdb keeps it, with only in-frame sequences that have V and J called. A part of the clones is gone; compared with another copy, unresolved V genes explain less than half, and the rest is unexplained. V and J calls and clone size are as listed in that table; D and trimming were resolved from the DNA. The sample table records about 130,000 clones; 9% to 9.5% of these occur just once. Around 0.7% of the sample comes from the top ten.

The sample consisted of central memory CD4+ T cells from blood. This clonotype was obtained from a man between 18 and 35 years old in good health.

In nucleotides, the sequence is TGTGCCAGCAGCGCGGACTTGGGCGAGTACAATGAGCAGTTCTTC. The resulting protein is CASSADLGEYNEQFF. In this chain, TRBV7-2 is recombined with TRBJ2-1; TRBD2 is a possible D gene, resting on 5 matching bases. The germline V gene yields SGHTA for CDR1 and FQGNSA for CDR2. Spanning cysteine to phenylalanine, the CDR3 consists of 15 amino acids. Only the CDR3 DNA stays, 45 bases, in frame from base 1. V is clipped by 5 bases and J by 4 bases, and the sequence between their germline boundaries is 15 bases long.